This T cell receptor (beta chain) was sequenced in a study of memory CD4+ T cells and cytomegalovirus serostatus. Study results and limitations: A US-trained random forest predicted CMV serostatus with median AUC around 0.92.

TCRdb keeps only in-frame clones here, not all; method: immunoSEQ multiplex PCR. The sample consists of some 41,000 clones, 70% to 80% of them appearing once. Single viable CD3+CD4+CD8-CD45RO+ cells were sorted as the memory CD4+ T cells. Donors' CMV status reflects serum IgG against pp150, pp28, p38, p52. A note on this clone: Its matching antigen is unknown.

The source is an adult in good health and CMV-seronegative. Sequencing used memory CD4+ T cells from blood.

CDR3 loop: CASSVQGGQDTQYF. CDR3 DNA: TGTGCCAGCAGCGTACAGGGAGGTCAAGATACGCAGTATTTT. The V and J genes are TRBV7-3 and TRBJ2-3; D may match TRBD1 or TRBD2 (6 bases each). Germline V lookup: CDR1 SGHTA, CDR2 FQGTGA. The CDR3 extends over 14 amino acids. Trimming pared 5 bases from V and 5 bases from J, leaving 14 bases between.